This entry lists 12 T cell receptor beta chains sequenced from one sample in a study of OX40 agonist ivuxolimab in advanced cancers. The assay was immunoSEQ multiplex PCR, and TCRdb's table has in-frame clones only and misses some. The sample consists of 80,000 to 100,000 clones, approximately 90% of them appearing once. Source: CD4+ or CD8+ T cells sorted from blood, taken in a trial of the OX40 agonist ivuxolimab. The receptors derive from an adult with an advanced solid tumor such as melanoma, head and neck, liver or kidney cancer.

A single count supports this clone. The chain has TRBV7-2 and TRBJ1-2, with D maybe TRBD1 (6 bases). This CDR3 is 16 amino acids long. V lost 4 bases, J lost 7 bases, and 22 bases lay in between. Per germline, CDR1 SGHTA and CDR2 FQGNSA. The CDR3 is CASSYSWTAGSGGYTF. CDR3 in DNA: TGTGCCAGCAGCTACTCGTGGACAGCGGGATCTGGTGGCTACACCTTC.

The chain is built from TRBV6-5 and TRBJ1-1, with D tentatively TRBD1 (6 bases). Trimming cost V 8 bases and J 2 bases, with 12 bases left between them. The CDR3 runs to 13 residues. Per the germline V gene, CDR1 is MNHEY and CDR2 is SVGAGI. The CDR3: CASRGAGNTEAFF. CDR3 in DNA: TGTGCCAGCCGGGGGGCGGGTAACACTGAAGCTTTCTTT.

This chain joins TRBV2 and TRBJ1-6; TRBD1 matches 7 bases. The CDR3 runs 10 residues. Germline V CDR1 and CDR2: SNHLY, FYNNEI. V trimming: 8 bases; J trimming: 17 bases; junction bases outside the gene matches: 6. CDR3 in DNA: TGTGCCAGCGGCAAACAGGGGTTCCACTTT. This codes for CASGKQGFHF.

The chain joins TRBV5-1 to TRBJ2-3, with 7 bases that match TRBD1. This CDR3 has 15 residues. V shed 4 bases and J 3 bases; nucleotides not matched to a gene: 8. CDR1 SGHRS and CDR2 YFSETQ come from the germline V gene. CDR3 coding DNA: TGCGCCAGCAGCAAGGGACAGCAAGGTACAGATACGCAGTATTTT. Translated, it gives CASSKGQQGTDTQYF. The complete variable domain, with remaining parts taken from reference TRBV5-1 and TRBJ2-3, reads KAGVTQTPRYLIKTRGQQVTLSCSPISGHRSVSWYQQTPGQGLQFLFEYFSETQRNKGNFPGRFSGRQFSNSRSEMNVSTLELGDSALYLCASSKGQQGTDTQYFGPGTRLTVL.

The V gene is TRBV5-4, the J gene TRBJ1-2, with 8 bases that match TRBD1. The V segment lost 3 bases and the J segment 8 bases; nucleotides outside the gene matches: 12. CDR3 length: 15 residues. CDR1 SGHNT and CDR2 YYREEE come from the germline V gene (reference sequence). CDR3 region: CASSSWTGTVFGYTF. The CDR3 DNA reads as TGTGCCAGCAGCTCTTGGACAGGGACGGTGTTCGGCTACACCTTC.

This rearrangement joins TRBV5-1 to TRBJ2-3, with TRBD2 as a possible D gene (7 bases). The V and J ends lost 4 bases and 1 base respectively, with 19 bases between them. CDR3 length: 17 residues. The germline gives CDR1 SGHRS, CDR2 YFSETQ. The CDR3 spells CASSIRGGRVRTDTQYF. DNA of the CDR3: TGCGCCAGCAGCATACGCGGGGGCCGAGTCCGCACAGATACGCAGTATTTT.

This chain connects TRBV28 to TRBJ2-7; tentative D call: TRBD2 (6 bases). CDR3 length: 13 amino acids. Per the germline V gene, CDR1 is MDHEN and CDR2 is SYDVKM. The V end was cut by 7 bases, the J end by 2 bases, with 12 bases between. The CDR3 nucleotides read TGTGCCAGCATGCGGCGGGACCCCTACGAGCAGTACTTC. This sequence encodes CASMRRDPYEQYF.

The chain combines TRBV18 with TRBJ2-1; the match to TRBD1 covers 9 bases. This CDR3 spans 16 amino acids. The J segment lost 7 bases and the V segment lost 3 bases, leaving 10 bases of the junction unmatched. Germline V CDR1 and CDR2: KGHSH, LQKENI. CDR3 in amino acids: CASSPGQGTGINEQFF. The DNA for the CDR3 is TGTGCCAGCTCACCCGGACAGGGGACGGGTATTAATGAGCAGTTCTTC.

This sequence joins TRBV6-1 and TRBJ1-2, with D unclear. Trimming cost V 2 bases and J 3 bases, with 10 bases left between them. CDR3 size: 14 residues. CDR1 and CDR2 from the germline V gene are MNHNS and SASEGT. CDR3 in amino acids: CASSELGKDYGYTF. The CDR3 DNA sequence: TGTGCCAGCAGTGAATTGGGGAAAGACTATGGCTACACCTTC.

This sequence joins TRBV7-8 and TRBJ1-5, with 9 bases fitting TRBD1. CDR1 is SGHVS, CDR2 FQNEAQ, per germline. V lost 6 bases to trimming and J lost 4 bases; unmatched junction nucleotides: 7. The CDR3 is 15 amino acids. The CDR3 spells CASRPGQGGNQPQHF. DNA of the CDR3: TGTGCCAGCAGACCGGGACAGGGAGGAAATCAGCCCCAGCATTTT.

V and J are TRBV9 and TRBJ2-5, with 11 nucleotides matching TRBD1. Germline assignment: CDR1 SGDLS and CDR2 YYNGEE. This CDR3 is built from 16 residues. The junction had 9 bases not matched to a gene; V was cut back by 3 bases and J by 5 bases. The CDR3 coding sequence is TGTGCCAGCAGCGACGGACAGGGGGCGGGTTTGGAGACCCAGTACTTC. It yields the protein CASSDGQGAGLETQYF.

The chain uses TRBV9 and TRBJ1-3, with D tentatively TRBD1 (6 bases). The germline CDR1 and CDR2 sequences are SGDLS and YYNGEE. V lost 4 bases and J lost 2, with 13 bases in between. CDR3 length: 15 amino acids. The CDR3 nucleotides are TGTGCCAGCAGCTCCAACAGGGTACCTGGAAACACCATATATTTT. Its protein is CASSSNRVPGNTIYF.